Detailed here is one TCR beta chain. This clonotype was counted a few times. It lacks a known antigen. Base quality data are lacking; no much larger clone is found one base away. The method behind the library was RT-PCR. Instrument on record: NextSeq 550. TCRdb reworked the public reads: Q25 trimming with fastp, MiXCR clone assembly, productive beta chains retained. Each entry is one CDR3 protein sequence, shown with its most common DNA and genes. The sample table contains roughly 250,000 distinct CDR3 sequences; only one count was recorded for 13% to 15% of them. The ten top clones hold roughly 10% of the sample. The data belong to a study of patients and donors after allogeneic stem cell transplantation (dated by TCRdb to about 2020). Input material: blood, either unsorted or a sorted T cell fraction (not recorded which). The sequence was obtained from a human donor who was either an allogeneic HSCT recipient or a stem cell or donor lymphocyte infusion donor (not recorded which). It is not recorded whose cells these are; they may come from a transplant donor.

The DNA sequence is given as TGCAGTGCTAGAAAAGGGACAGGGGGAGTCTATGGCTACACCTTC. This encodes CSARKGTGGVYGYTF. In this chain, TRBV20-1 is recombined with TRBJ1-2, with 11 bases aligning to TRBD1. Taken from the germline V gene (reference sequence), the CDR1 and CDR2 loops are DFQATT and SNEGSKA. Trimmed from V: 2 bases; trimmed from J: 4 bases; junction bases lacking a gene match: 6. The CDR3 numbers 15 residues from cysteine through phenylalanine. Just CDR3 DNA is preserved here, 45 bases in frame from base 1.